The clone carrying this TCR beta chain was picked up a small number of times. This sample is part of a study of CD8+ T cells in alopecia areata. About the research overall: Oral tofacitinib (5 to 10 mg twice daily) was administered to treated patients.

RNA, once extracted, was reverse transcribed into cDNA for use as the sequencing template. Profiling relied on immunoSEQ multiplex PCR, and the TCRdb table lists in-frame clones only, not all of them. The sample lists some 130,000 clones, about three fifths seen once, with 5% to 7% in the top ten. The V end lost 2 bases, the J end lost 5 bases, and 13 bases lay between the germline ends. Germline CDR1 is KGHSH and CDR2 is LQKENI. This CDR3 contains 14 residues. The sequence derives from a human donor with alopecia areata. The chain is built from TRBV18 and TRBJ2-7, with D perhaps given as TRBD1 or TRBD2 (6 bases each). The input for sequencing was CD4+ T cells sorted from blood, taken at week 0. CDR3 in amino acids: CASSPTGGQDEQYF. The CDR3 DNA sequence: TGTGCCAGCTCACCAACCGGGGGCCAGGACGAGCAGTACTTC.